This entry features one TCR beta chain sequence. The CDR3 is 15 residues long. Germline CDR1 is SEHNR and CDR2 is FQNEAQ (reference sequence). Trimming took 5 bases from V and 7 from J, leaving 20 bases between them. Generated by immunoSEQ multiplex PCR, the TCRdb table keeps only in-frame clones and is missing some. Of some 20,000 clones listed, 80% to 85% are singletons. The sample originates from a study of T cells in narcolepsy. The sample was memory (CD45RA-) CD4+ T cells from blood. This sequence originates from a human donor in good health. The chain has TRBV7-9 and TRBJ1-2; D might be TRBD1 (6 bases). The CDR3, as DNA: TGTGCCAGCAGCCCACAGGGTTGGGGTATCGCTGGCTACACCTTC. It codes for CASSPQGWGIAGYTF. Combining the CDR3 with reference TRBV7-9 and TRBJ1-2 gives the whole variable domain DTGVSQNPRHKITKRGQNVTFRCDPISEHNRLYWYRQTLGQGPEFLTYFQNEAQLEKSRLLSDRFSAERPKGSFSTLEIQRTEQGDSAMYLCASSPQGWGIAGYTFGSGTRLTVV.